The 29 T cell receptor beta chains given below trace back to one sample, sequenced in a study of T cell responses to AZD1222 COVID-19 vaccine (dated by TCRdb to the early 2020s). Library generation was performed with the immunoSEQ multiplex PCR assay. As stored in TCRdb, this immuneACCESS dataset retains in-frame rearrangements with V and J assigned. A fraction of the clones does not appear; measured against another copy, unresolved V genes explain less than half of the discrepancy, and the remainder lacks a known reason. The sample table records 150,000 or so clones; around 90% of these occur just once. The ten largest clones capture about 4% of the sample. The time point tag for this specimen amounts to: about 28 days (+/-7) after the second vaccine dose. Material: peripheral blood, obtained 28 days after the second AZD1222 dose. The receptors here all came from an adult who received the AZD1222 COVID-19 vaccine.

This clone was detected a few times. This chain links TRBV27 with TRBJ1-1, with D tentatively TRBD1 (5 bases). Germline V gene sequence: CDR1 MNHEY, CDR2 SMNVEV (reference sequence). This CDR3 contains 14 residues. Between the trimmed V and J ends, which lost 3 bases and 6 bases, there was a span of 14 bases. CDR3 in amino acids: CASSFGGIGAEAFF. Written as DNA, the CDR3 is TGTGCCAGCAGTTTCGGGGGAATCGGCGCTGAAGCTTTCTTT.

The V gene is TRBV19, the J gene TRBJ1-2, with no clear D. Germline V gene lookup returns CDR1 LNHDA and CDR2 SQIVND (reference sequence). V gave up 1 base and J gave up 7 bases, with 7 bases separating them. CDR3 length: 12 amino acids. In DNA, the CDR3 is TGTGCCAGTAGTATAGTAACAGCTGGCTACACCTTC. Encoded protein: CASSIVTAGYTF.

The chain carries TRBV2 and TRBJ2-7; no firm D call. This CDR3 contains 13 residues. Trimming took off 0 bases at V and 3 bases at J, with 6 bases between the two ends. Germline V gene data show CDR1 as SNHLY and CDR2 as FYNNEI. The CDR3 here is CASSEAEVYEQYF. CDR3 coding DNA: TGTGCCAGCAGTGAAGCTGAGGTCTACGAGCAGTACTTC.

This rearrangement joins TRBV7-9 to TRBJ1-5, with D perhaps TRBD1 (5 bases). Germline assignment: CDR1 SEHNR and CDR2 FQNEAQ (reference sequence). This CDR3 spans 16 amino acids. V lost 0 bases and J 4 bases, leaving 13 bases between the germline ends. The CDR3 sequence: CASSLAGQDYNQPQHF. In DNA form, the CDR3 reads TGTGCCAGCAGCTTAGCGGGGCAGGATTATAATCAGCCCCAGCATTTT.

The rearrangement joins TRBV2 to TRBJ1-1, with 9 nucleotides matching TRBD1. Per germline, CDR1 SNHLY and CDR2 FYNNEI. The length of the CDR3 is 14 residues. V gave up 6 bases and J gave up 7 bases; unmatched junction bases: 9. The CDR3 loop reads CASSLLTGGGEAFF. Written as DNA, the CDR3 is TGTGCCAGCAGCCTATTGACAGGGGGGGGTGAAGCTTTCTTT.

The chain combines TRBV5-4 with TRBJ1-6; possibly TRBD1 for D (5 bases). The CDR3 runs to 16 residues. Trimming removed 0 bases from V and 7 bases from J, with 14 bases in between. Looked up from germline, CDR1 is SGHNT and CDR2 is YYREEE (reference sequence). In DNA, the CDR3 is TGTGCCAGCAGCTTGGGACGCGGGGGGGACAATTCACCCCTCCACTTT. Translation gives CASSLGRGGDNSPLHF.

This chain's CDR3 is CASSLPRSGLSGNTIYF. The DNA of the CDR3 is TGTGCCAGTAGCTTACCCCGATCGGGTCTCTCTGGAAACACCATATATTTT. The chain carries TRBV19 and TRBJ1-3, with D uncertain. The V and J ends lost 6 bases and 0 bases respectively, with 18 bases between them. The germline gives CDR1 LNHDA, CDR2 SQIVND (reference sequence). This CDR3 region has 17 residues.

This rearrangement joins TRBV19 to TRBJ1-1, with D perhaps TRBD1 (6 bases). The CDR3 spans 14 residues. V was shortened by 5 bases and J by 6 bases, with 16 bases between the two germline ends. Looked up from germline, CDR1 is LNHDA and CDR2 is SQIVND (reference sequence). The CDR3 region has the DNA TGTGCCAGTAGTGTCCGAACAGGGTTCGCTGAAGCTTTCTTT. Its translation: CASSVRTGFAEAFF. Looking up the rest from reference TRBV19 and TRBJ1-1 gives the full variable domain: DGGITQSPKYLFRKEGQNVTLSCEQNLNHDAMYWYRQDPGQGLRLIYYSQIVNDFQKGDIAEGYSVSREKKESFPLTVTSAQKNPTAFYLCASSVRTGFAEAFFGQGTRLTVV.

This chain uses TRBV29-1 with TRBJ1-2; 7 bases line up with TRBD1. This CDR3 has 12 amino acids. Germline CDR1 is SQVTM and CDR2 is ANQGSEA. With V trimmed by 3 bases and J by 4 bases, 2 bases remained unmatched. The chain's CDR3 is CSVDRGAYGYTF. DNA for the CDR3: TGCAGCGTTGACAGGGGGGCCTATGGCTACACCTTC. The variable domain in full, with the rest retrieved from reference TRBV29-1 and TRBJ1-2, is SAVISQKPSRDICQRGTSLTIQCQVDSQVTMMFWYRQQPGQSLTLIATANQGSEATYESGFVIDKFPISRPNLTFSTLTVSNMSPEDSSIYLCSVDRGAYGYTFGSGTRLTVV.

This rearrangement joins TRBV27 to TRBJ2-5, with D possibly being TRBD1 (6 bases). The CDR3 consists of 14 residues. Germline V gene data show CDR1 as MNHEY and CDR2 as SMNVEV (reference sequence). V was cut by 2 bases and J by 5 bases, with 12 bases left in between. The CDR3 here is CASSLGTNGETQYF. The CDR3, as DNA: TGTGCCAGCAGTTTAGGGACAAATGGGGAGACCCAGTACTTC.

The V call is TRBV7-9, the J call TRBJ1-2; weak D call: TRBD1 (6 bases). Trimming left V 2 bases short and J 6 bases short, with 13 bases between. The CDR3 extends over 14 amino acids. Germline V CDR1 and CDR2: SEHNR, FQNEAQ (reference sequence). The CDR3 nucleotides read TGTGCCAGCAGCTTACAGGGGTTAATGCATGGCTACACCTTC. Translating gives CASSLQGLMHGYTF.

The chain carries TRBV7-9 and TRBJ1-1; 7 nucleotides align to TRBD1. CDR3 length: 12 residues. Germline values: CDR1 SEHNR, CDR2 FQNEAQ (reference sequence). V shed 5 bases, J shed 11 bases, and the junction held 8 bases outside the gene matches. For the CDR3, the DNA is TGTGCCAGCAGCCCAGGGGAGGGGGCTGCTTTCTTT. Protein product: CASSPGEGAAFF.

This clone was observed a single time. The chain carries TRBV30 and TRBJ2-5; 10 positions match TRBD2. The V segment lost 0 bases and the J segment 4 bases; nucleotides outside the gene matches: 14. The CDR3 length is 18 residues. CDR1 is GTSNPN and CDR2 is SVGIG in the germline V gene (reference sequence). The DNA for the CDR3 is TGTGCCTGGAGTGTAGCGTCTAGCGGGAGCAGGTTAGCAGAGACCCAGTACTTC. Residues: CAWSVASSGSRLAETQYF.

The rearrangement joins TRBV5-1 to TRBJ2-7; perhaps TRBD2 as D (5 bases). With 2 bases removed from V and 2 bases from J, the gap between germline ends came to 11 bases. This CDR3 has 14 residues. Germline V gene lookup returns CDR1 SGHRS and CDR2 YFSETQ. The CDR3 sequence is CASSFAGVAYEQYF. The CDR3 DNA is TGCGCCAGCAGCTTTGCGGGTGTTGCCTACGAGCAGTACTTC.

The V gene is TRBV7-2, the J gene TRBJ1-2, with 7 bases lining up with TRBD1. V shed 1 base and J 5 bases; nucleotides not matched to a gene: 4. Germline V CDR1 and CDR2: SGHTA, FQGNSA. CDR3 length: 14 amino acids. CDR3 sequence reads: CASSLEGQRYGYTF. Written as DNA, the CDR3 is TGTGCCAGCAGCTTAGAGGGACAGAGGTATGGCTACACCTTC. Looking up the rest from reference TRBV7-2 and TRBJ1-2 gives the full variable domain: GAGVSQSPSNKVTEKGKDVELRCDPISGHTALYWYRQSLGQGLEFLIYFQGNSAPDKSGLPSDRFSAERTGGSVSTLTIQRTQQEDSAVYLCASSLEGQRYGYTFGSGTRLTVV.

J is TRBJ2-2 and V is TRBV19; 9 nucleotides agree with TRBD1. The CDR3 length is 15 residues. Germline values: CDR1 LNHDA, CDR2 SQIVND (reference sequence). Trimming removed 3 bases from V and 3 bases from J; junction bases left unmatched: 2. The CDR3 coding sequence is TGTGCCAGTAGTATCCGGGACAGGGACACCGGGGAGCTGTTTTTT. It yields the protein CASSIRDRDTGELFF.

This clone was detected a few times. The rearrangement joins TRBV10-3 to TRBJ1-6; TRBD1 aligns across 8 bases. This CDR3 spans 17 amino acids. The germline V gene encodes CDR1 ENHRY and CDR2 SYGVKD. Trimming took 6 bases from V and 3 from J; bases not matched to a gene: 10. The DNA for the CDR3 is TGTGCCATCAGGGATGCGAAGACAGGGGACTATAATTCACCCCTCCACTTT. It translates to CAIRDAKTGDYNSPLHF.

The chain uses TRBV11-3 and TRBJ2-2; 7 bases are shared with TRBD2. The junction had 5 bases not matched to a gene; V was cut back by 4 bases and J by 3 bases. Looked up from germline, CDR1 is SGHNT and CDR2 is YENEEA. CDR3 length: 15 amino acids. The chain's CDR3 is CASSSGGRDTGELFF. CDR3 DNA: TGTGCCAGCAGCTCTGGGGGGAGGGACACCGGGGAGCTGTTTTTT.

The rearrangement links TRBV11-3 to TRBJ2-2; unclear D gene. The CDR3 is 16 amino acids. Trimming stripped 2 bases from V and 0 bases from J, with 10 bases between. CDR1 and CDR2 from the germline V gene are SGHNT and YENEEA. The CDR3 coding sequence is TGTGCCAGCAGCTTAATTAGTCTAACGAACACCGGGGAGCTGTTTTTT. This encodes CASSLISLTNTGELFF.

The chain is built from TRBV4-3 and TRBJ1-6; D is possibly TRBD1 (5 bases). Trimming took off 0 bases at V and 9 bases at J, with 24 bases between the two ends. The germline V gene has CDR1 LGHNA and CDR2 YSLEER. The CDR3 runs 19 residues. The CDR3 here is CASSQDPPQSWYGASPLHF. The CDR3 nucleotides are TGCGCCAGCAGCCAAGATCCCCCACAGTCTTGGTACGGGGCTTCACCCCTCCACTTT.

The chain combines TRBV3-1 (or the pseudogene TRBV3-2) with TRBJ2-1, with TRBD1 as a possible D gene (6 bases). Trimming pared 3 bases from V and 5 bases from J, leaving 11 bases between. CDR1 and CDR2 from the germline V gene are LGHDT and YNNKEL (reference sequence). This CDR3 has 14 residues. The CDR3 DNA reads as TGTGCCAGCAGCCAGACGGACAGCGACAATGAGCAGTTCTTC. Protein sequence: CASSQTDSDNEQFF.

The CDR3 bases are TGTGCCAGCAGCGTAGTAAGCAACGGGGAGCTGTTTTTT. This translates into CASSVVSNGELFF. The rearrangement links TRBV9 to TRBJ2-2; D remains unclear. Germline V lookup: CDR1 SGDLS, CDR2 YYNGEE. The CDR3 sequence is 13 residues long. The V end was cut by 0 bases, the J end by 7 bases, with 7 bases between.

The chain combines TRBV6-5 with TRBJ2-3, with 7 bases matching TRBD1. Trimming at V came to 7 bases and at J to 0 bases, leaving 4 bases not matched to a gene. The CDR3 runs 14 residues. Germline CDR1 and CDR2: MNHEY and SVGAGI. CDR3 coding DNA: TGTGCCAGCAATAGGGGGCCTAGCACAGATACGCAGTATTTT. Translated, it gives CASNRGPSTDTQYF.

This chain links TRBV9 with TRBJ1-1; D not resolved. The CDR3 is made up of 13 amino acids. The germline V and J ends were trimmed by 0 bases and 8 bases, with 11 bases remaining between them. Germline values: CDR1 SGDLS, CDR2 YYNGEE. The CDR3, as DNA: TGTGCCAGCAGCGTAGATCTGGAATTAGAAGCTTTCTTT. Its translation: CASSVDLELEAFF.

The chain has TRBV30 and TRBJ1-5; TRBD1 is a possible D gene (6 bases). Germline CDR1 is GTSNPN and CDR2 is SVGIG (reference sequence). The CDR3 spans 17 residues. V dropped 5 bases and J dropped 4 bases, with 24 bases sitting between them. In nucleotides, the CDR3 is TGTGCCTGGTCGGGACACGGACGTCTCGGCGGAAATCAGCCCCAGCATTTT. Translation gives CAWSGHGRLGGNQPQHF.

The chain links TRBV9 to TRBJ1-4; 8 bases fit TRBD1. The germline V gene encodes CDR1 SGDLS and CDR2 YYNGEE. J gave up 8 bases and V 4 bases, and 4 bases lay outside the gene matches. This CDR3 is built from 13 residues. CDR3 amino acids: CASSSRTGEKLFF. Written as DNA, the CDR3 is TGTGCCAGCAGCTCCCGGACAGGGGAAAAACTGTTTTTT. Combining the CDR3 with reference TRBV9 and TRBJ1-4 gives the whole variable domain DSGVTQTPKHLITATGQRVTLRCSPRSGDLSVYWYQQSLDQGLQFLIQYYNGEERAKGNILERFSAQQFPDLHSELNLSSLELGDSALYFCASSSRTGEKLFFGSGTQLSVL.

The V call is TRBV6-4, the J call TRBJ1-2; tentatively, D is TRBD1 (6 bases). The CDR3 runs to 13 residues. CDR1 and CDR2 (germline): MRHNA, SNTAGT. Trimming took 8 bases from V and 7 from J, leaving 17 bases between them. CDR3 coding DNA: TGTGCCAGCCTAAGCGCAGGGGATGGTGGCTACACCTTC. This sequence encodes CASLSAGDGGYTF.

CDR3 DNA: TGCAGTGCTAGTAATCGTCTAGCGGGAGCAGAGACCCAGTACTTC. It encodes CSASNRLAGAETQYF. This chain joins TRBV20-1 and TRBJ2-5; 10 bases match TRBD2. V shed 3 bases and J 4 bases; nucleotides not matched to a gene: 8. The CDR3 length is 15 residues. Per the germline V gene, CDR1 is DFQATT and CDR2 is SNEGSKA (reference sequence).

This rearrangement joins TRBV21-1 to TRBJ2-7; the D call TRBD1 from the table was never checked on the DNA. TRBV21-1 is an annotated pseudogene. This CDR3 comprises 15 residues. CDR3 amino acids: CASSTPGQGSYEQYF. The CDR3, as DNA: TGTGCCAGCAGCACCCCGGGACAGGGTTCCTACGAGCAGTACTTC.